What follows describes a single TCR beta chain. The antigen is unknown. This sample is part of a study of T cells in Graves' hyperthyroidism and ophthalmopathy. Study conclusions and caveats: It was a median around 6 months before onset that the model predicted ophthalmopathy.

This CDR3 is built from 14 residues. V lost 4 bases, J lost 5 bases, and 17 bases lay in between. Germline CDR1 is SQVTM and CDR2 is ANQGSEA. TCR beta CDR3 sequences were amplified from RNA transcripts. With the HTBI primer set, the TCR CDR3 went through a first round of RT-PCR. Using its own MiXCR run on the multiplex PCR reads, TCRdb lists one record per CDR3 protein. The sample shows hundreds of thousands of distinct CDR3 sequences, 12% to 15% of them seen only once. The sequenced material came from blood. The chain joins TRBV29-1 to TRBJ2-5; possibly TRBD1 for D (6 bases). This sequence was found in a woman aged 18-29 years with Graves' hyperthyroidism. CDR3: CSVVGGSSIETQYF. CDR3 coding DNA: TGCAGCGTTGTTGGGGGCTCTTCTATCGAGACCCAGTACTTC.